This T cell receptor beta chain was sequenced for a study of cytotoxic CD8 clonotypes in ibrutinib-treated CLL. Study-level background: Patient counts were around 10 relapsed/refractory, roughly 16 treatment-naive and around 17 IGHV unmutated. By median around 69 months, roughly twelve had progressed and about 15 stayed remitted; responses had been 2 complete and around 25 partial. Response sampling occurred after a median roughly 11 months of treatment (range 6 to 36). Study outcomes and limitations: Public clonotypes occurred uncommonly; on treatment, they contracted or remained stable.

Sequenced by immunoSEQ multiplex PCR; TCRdb stores in-frame clones only, minus some. The table shows 150,000 to 250,000 clones, with around 70% occurring only once. With regard to this clone: What it binds is unknown. Other DNA sequences in this sample translate to the same CDR3.

The clonotype comes from a human donor with chronic lymphocytic leukemia. The sample in question was PBMCs, obtained after 24 months of ibrutinib treatment.

Here the CDR3 reads CASSYSSTEAFF. CDR3 DNA: TGTGCCAGCAGTTACTCGAGCACTGAAGCTTTCTTT. The chain is built from TRBV6-6 and TRBJ1-1, with D unresolved. CDR3 size: 12 residues. The V end was cut by 0 bases, the J end by 4 bases, with 3 bases between. Germline CDR1 reads MNHNY; CDR2 reads SVGAGI (reference sequence).